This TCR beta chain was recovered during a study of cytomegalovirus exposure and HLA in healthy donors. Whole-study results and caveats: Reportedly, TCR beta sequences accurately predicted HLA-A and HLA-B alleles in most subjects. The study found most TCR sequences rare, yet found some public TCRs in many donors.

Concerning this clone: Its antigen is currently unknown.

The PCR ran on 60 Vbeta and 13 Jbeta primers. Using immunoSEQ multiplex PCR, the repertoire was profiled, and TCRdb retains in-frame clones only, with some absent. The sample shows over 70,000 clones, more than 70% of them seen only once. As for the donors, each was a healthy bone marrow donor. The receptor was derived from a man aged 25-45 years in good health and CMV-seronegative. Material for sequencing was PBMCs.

CDR3 sequence (DNA): TGTGCCAGCAGAATCGGACAATATAGCAATCAGCCCCAGCATTTT. It codes for CASRIGQYSNQPQHF. The rearrangement uses TRBV6-5 and TRBJ1-5; D might be TRBD1 (5 bases). V lost 6 bases, J lost 0 bases, and 12 bases lay in between. The germline V gene encodes CDR1 MNHEY and CDR2 SVGAGI. The CDR3 spans 15 residues.